The clone carrying this T cell receptor beta chain was observed a few times. TCRbeta library construction was performed incorporating unique molecular identifiers. From the PCR reads, TCRdb called clonotypes with MiXCR, one entry per CDR3 protein. The repertoire holds around 370,000 distinct CDR3 sequences, with about a tenth as singletons. The entry originates in a study of T-cell reconstitution after alpha-beta-depleted transplantation in children. V lost 6 bases to trimming and J lost 5 bases, with 13 bases between them. The CDR3 runs 14 residues. This chain connects TRBV12-3 or TRBV12-4 to TRBJ2-2; D is undetermined. This sequence was found in a human donor who donated a stem cell graft to a child with acute lymphoblastic leukemia. Specimen: PBMCs from the stem cell graft donor, collected from the stem cell graft. Here the CDR3 reads CASRESSRTGELFF. CDR3 sequence (DNA): TGTGCCAGCAGGGAGAGTTCCCGGACCGGGGAGCTGTTTTTT.